This T cell receptor (beta chain) is from a study of blood T cell repertoires in COVID-19. In the study overall: T cells, B-cell-depleted T cells, or PBMCs supplied cDNA or gDNA.

Here immunoSEQ multiplex PCR was the method, and the copy in TCRdb shows in-frame clones only, minus some. The table lists some 73,000 clones, 85% to 90% of them singletons. Trimming stripped 6 bases from V and 5 bases from J, with 19 bases between. The CDR3 totals 15 residues. The germline V gene encodes CDR1 LNHNV and CDR2 YYDKDF (reference sequence). Sequencing used peripheral blood. J is TRBJ1-1 and V is TRBV15; D remains unclear. The TCR originated in a woman aged 80 or over with active or convalescent COVID-19. For the CDR3, the DNA is TGTGCCACCAGTACTAGAGATGGTTTTGTGACTGAAGCTTTCTTT. This translates into CATSTRDGFVTEAFF.